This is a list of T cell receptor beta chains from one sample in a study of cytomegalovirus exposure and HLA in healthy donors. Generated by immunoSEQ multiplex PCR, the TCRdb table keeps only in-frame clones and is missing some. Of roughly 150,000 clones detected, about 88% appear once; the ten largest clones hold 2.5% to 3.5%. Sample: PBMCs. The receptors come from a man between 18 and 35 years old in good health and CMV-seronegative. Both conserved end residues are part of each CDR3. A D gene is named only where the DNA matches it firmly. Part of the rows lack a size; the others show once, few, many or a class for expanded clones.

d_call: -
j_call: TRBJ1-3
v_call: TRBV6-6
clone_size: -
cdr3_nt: TGTGCCACCTTAAAGCTCTCTGGAAACACCATATATTTT
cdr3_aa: CATLKLSGNTIYF

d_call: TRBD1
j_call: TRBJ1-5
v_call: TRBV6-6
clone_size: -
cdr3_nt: TGTGCCAGCGCGGAACAGGGGAGTCAGCCCCAGCATTTT
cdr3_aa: CASAEQGSQPQHF

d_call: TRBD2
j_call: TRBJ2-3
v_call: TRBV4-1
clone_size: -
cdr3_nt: TGCGCCAGCAGCCAAGCACTAGCGGGGGTAACAGATACGCAGTATTTT
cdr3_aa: CASSQALAGVTDTQYF

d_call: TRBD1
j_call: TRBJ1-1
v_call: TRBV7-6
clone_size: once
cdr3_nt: TGTGCCAGCAGCGGTGAACCGGGACAGGCCACTGAAGCTTTCTTT
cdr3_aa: CASSGEPGQATEAFF

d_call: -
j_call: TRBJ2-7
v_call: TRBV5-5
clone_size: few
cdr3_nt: TGTGCCAGCAGCCGGACCGGGACACCATCCTACGAGCAGTACTTC
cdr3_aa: CASSRTGTPSYEQYF

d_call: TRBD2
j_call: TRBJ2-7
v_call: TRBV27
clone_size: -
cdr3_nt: TGTGCCAGCAGTCCTAGCGGGAGGGGGGGGACCTACGAGCAGTACTTC
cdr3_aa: CASSPSGRGGTYEQYF

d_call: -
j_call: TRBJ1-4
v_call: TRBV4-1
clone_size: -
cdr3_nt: TGCGCCAGCAGCCAGCGTCAGGGCTCCGATAATGAAAAACTGTTTTTT
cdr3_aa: CASSQRQGSDNEKLFF

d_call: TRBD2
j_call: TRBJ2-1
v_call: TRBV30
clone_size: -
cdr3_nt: TGTGCCTGGAGTGGGCAGAGAGCGGGGGCTCCTAGCTCCTACAATGAGCAGTTCTTC
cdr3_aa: CAWSGQRAGAPSSYNEQFF

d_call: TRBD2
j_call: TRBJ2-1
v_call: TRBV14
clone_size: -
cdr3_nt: TGTGCCAGCAGCCAACTAGCGGGGGAAACCTCCTACAATGAGCAGTTCTTC
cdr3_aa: CASSQLAGETSYNEQFF

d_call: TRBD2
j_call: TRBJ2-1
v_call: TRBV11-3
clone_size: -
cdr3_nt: TGTGCCAGCAGCACCAGATCTAGCGGGGGGTACAATGAGCAGTTCTTC
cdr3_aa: CASSTRSSGGYNEQFF

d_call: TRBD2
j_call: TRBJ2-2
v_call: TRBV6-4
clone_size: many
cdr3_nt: TGTGCCAGCAGTGGGACTAGCGGGGACACCGGGGAGCTGTTTTTT
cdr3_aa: CASSGTSGDTGELFF

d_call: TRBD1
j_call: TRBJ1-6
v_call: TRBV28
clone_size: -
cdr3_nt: TGTGCCAGCAGTTCAGGGACAGGGGTAACTTCACCCCTCCACTTT
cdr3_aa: CASSSGTGVTSPLHF

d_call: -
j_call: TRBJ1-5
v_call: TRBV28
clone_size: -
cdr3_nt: TGTGCCAGCACGGACCGTCGGCGGGGGCCCCAGCATTTT
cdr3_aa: CASTDRRRGPQHF

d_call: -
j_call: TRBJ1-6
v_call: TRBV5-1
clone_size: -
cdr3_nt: TGCGCCAGCAGCTTGGCCAACAGATACAATTCACCCCTCCACTTT
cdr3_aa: CASSLANRYNSPLHF

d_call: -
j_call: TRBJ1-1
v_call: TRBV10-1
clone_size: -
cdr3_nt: TGCGCCAGCAGTGAGTCTAAGGAGGTTTACGACACTGAAGCTTTCTTT
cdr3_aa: CASSESKEVYDTEAFF

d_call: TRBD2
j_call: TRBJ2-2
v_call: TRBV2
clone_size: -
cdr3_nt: TGTGCCAGCAGCGCGAGCGGGAGGAGGTACACCGGGGAGCTGTTTTTT
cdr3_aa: CASSASGRRYTGELFF

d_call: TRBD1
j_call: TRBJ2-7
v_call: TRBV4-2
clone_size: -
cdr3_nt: TGTGCCAGCAGCGATTTGACCGGGACAGGGGGCTACGAGCAGTACTTC
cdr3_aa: CASSDLTGTGGYEQYF

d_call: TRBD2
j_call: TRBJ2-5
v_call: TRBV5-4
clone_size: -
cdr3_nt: TGTGCCAGCAGGGGACCTTTAGCGGGGGGAAGGGAGACCCAGTACTTC
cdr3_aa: CASRGPLAGGRETQYF

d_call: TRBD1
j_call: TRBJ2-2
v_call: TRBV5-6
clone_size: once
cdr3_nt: TGTGCCAGCAGCGCTTTAGGGACAGGGCGGAACACCGGGGAGCTGTTTTTT
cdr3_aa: CASSALGTGRNTGELFF

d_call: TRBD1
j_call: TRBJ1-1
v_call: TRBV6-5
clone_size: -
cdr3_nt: TGTGCCAGCAGTTTTCACATCACAGGGGGCGGTGAAGCTTTCTTT
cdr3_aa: CASSFHITGGGEAFF

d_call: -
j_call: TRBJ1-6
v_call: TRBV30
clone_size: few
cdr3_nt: TGTGCCTGGAGTGAATCCGGGAATTCACCCCTCCACTTT
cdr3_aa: CAWSESGNSPLHF

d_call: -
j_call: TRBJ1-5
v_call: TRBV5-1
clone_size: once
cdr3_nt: TGCGCCAGCAGCTTGGGAGGGTACGATCAGCCCCAGCATTTT
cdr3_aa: CASSLGGYDQPQHF

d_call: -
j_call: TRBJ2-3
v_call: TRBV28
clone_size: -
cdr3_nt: TGTGCCAGCAGTTTTGGCCAGATCACAGATACGCAGTATTTT
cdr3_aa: CASSFGQITDTQYF

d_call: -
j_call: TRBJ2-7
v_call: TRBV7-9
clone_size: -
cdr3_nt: TGTGCCAGCAGCCAGGACAGCTACGAGCAGTACTTC
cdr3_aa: CASSQDSYEQYF

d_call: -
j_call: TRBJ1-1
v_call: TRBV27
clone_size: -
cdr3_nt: TGTGCCAGCACTTTCCAGGGAGGCACTGAAGCTTTCTTT
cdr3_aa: CASTFQGGTEAFF

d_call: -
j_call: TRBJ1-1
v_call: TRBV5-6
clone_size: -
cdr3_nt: TGTGCCAGCAGCACAGGACAGATGAACACTGAAGCTTTCTTT
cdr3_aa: CASSTGQMNTEAFF

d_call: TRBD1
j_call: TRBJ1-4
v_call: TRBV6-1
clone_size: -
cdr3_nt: TGTGCCAGCAGTGAGGGACAGGGAAATGAAAAACTGTTTTTT
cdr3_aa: CASSEGQGNEKLFF

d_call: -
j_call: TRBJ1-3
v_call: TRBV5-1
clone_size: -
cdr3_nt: TGCGCCAGCCGCCTCGAGGGGGTCTCTGGAAACACCATATATTTT
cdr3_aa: CASRLEGVSGNTIYF

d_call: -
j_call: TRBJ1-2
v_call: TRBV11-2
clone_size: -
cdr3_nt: TGTGCCAGCAGCTCCGCACTGGTGGGCTACACCTTC
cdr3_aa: CASSSALVGYTF

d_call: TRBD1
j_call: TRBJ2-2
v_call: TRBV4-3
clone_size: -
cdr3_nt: TGCGCCAGCAGCCAAGGGCCGACAGGGTTAAACACCGGGGAGCTGTTTTTT
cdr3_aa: CASSQGPTGLNTGELFF

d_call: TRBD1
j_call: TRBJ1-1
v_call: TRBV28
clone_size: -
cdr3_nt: TGTGCCAGCAGTTTAGAGGGGGCGCAAGCTGAAGCTTTCTTT
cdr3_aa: CASSLEGAQAEAFF

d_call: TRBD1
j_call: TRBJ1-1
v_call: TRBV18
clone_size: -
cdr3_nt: TGTGCCAGCTCATACTCCGAGGACAGGGGGAACACTGAAGCTTTCTTT
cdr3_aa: CASSYSEDRGNTEAFF

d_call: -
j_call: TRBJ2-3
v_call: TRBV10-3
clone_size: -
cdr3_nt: TGTGCCATCAGTGAACGGTTAGCAGATACGCAGTATTTT
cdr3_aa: CAISERLADTQYF

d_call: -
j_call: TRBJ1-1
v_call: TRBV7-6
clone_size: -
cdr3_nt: TGTGCCAGCAGCTTAGGGCAGGGAATCACTGAAGCTTTCTTT
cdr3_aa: CASSLGQGITEAFF

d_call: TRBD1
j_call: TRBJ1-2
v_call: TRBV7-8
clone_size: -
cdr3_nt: TGTGCCAGCAGCCCCCGTCTCCCCCCCCGAGGGGGCGCGGACTATGGCTACACCTTC
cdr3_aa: CASSPRLPPRGGADYGYTF

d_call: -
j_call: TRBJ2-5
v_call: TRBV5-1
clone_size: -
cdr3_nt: TGCGCCAGCAGCTTTTTCCCCGCGGAGACCCAGTACTTC
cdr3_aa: CASSFFPAETQYF

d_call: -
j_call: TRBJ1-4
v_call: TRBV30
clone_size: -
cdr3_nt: TGTGCCTGGAGTGTATTAGGGGGGGTCAATGAAAAACTGTTTTTT
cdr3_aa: CAWSVLGGVNEKLFF

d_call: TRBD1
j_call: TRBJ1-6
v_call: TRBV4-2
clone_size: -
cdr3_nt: TGTGCCAGCAGCCAAAAGGACAGGGATAATTCACCCCTCCACTTT
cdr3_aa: CASSQKDRDNSPLHF

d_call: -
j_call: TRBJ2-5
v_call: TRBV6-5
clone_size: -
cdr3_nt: TGTGCCAGCACCCAACCGACAGTCATGGAGACCCAGTACTTC
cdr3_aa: CASTQPTVMETQYF

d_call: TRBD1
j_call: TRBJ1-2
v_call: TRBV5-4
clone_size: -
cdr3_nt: TGTGCCAGCAGCTTGGACCCTGGACAGGGCTATGGCTACACCTTC
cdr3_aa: CASSLDPGQGYGYTF

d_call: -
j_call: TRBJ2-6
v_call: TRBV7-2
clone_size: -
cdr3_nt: TGTGCCAGCACCCAACAGGGTGTACTCTCTGGGGCCAACGTCCTGACTTTC
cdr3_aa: CASTQQGVLSGANVLTF

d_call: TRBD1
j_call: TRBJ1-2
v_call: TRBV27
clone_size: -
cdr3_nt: TGTGCCAGTGACAGGGGGTGGTATGGCTACACCTTC
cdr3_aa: CASDRGWYGYTF